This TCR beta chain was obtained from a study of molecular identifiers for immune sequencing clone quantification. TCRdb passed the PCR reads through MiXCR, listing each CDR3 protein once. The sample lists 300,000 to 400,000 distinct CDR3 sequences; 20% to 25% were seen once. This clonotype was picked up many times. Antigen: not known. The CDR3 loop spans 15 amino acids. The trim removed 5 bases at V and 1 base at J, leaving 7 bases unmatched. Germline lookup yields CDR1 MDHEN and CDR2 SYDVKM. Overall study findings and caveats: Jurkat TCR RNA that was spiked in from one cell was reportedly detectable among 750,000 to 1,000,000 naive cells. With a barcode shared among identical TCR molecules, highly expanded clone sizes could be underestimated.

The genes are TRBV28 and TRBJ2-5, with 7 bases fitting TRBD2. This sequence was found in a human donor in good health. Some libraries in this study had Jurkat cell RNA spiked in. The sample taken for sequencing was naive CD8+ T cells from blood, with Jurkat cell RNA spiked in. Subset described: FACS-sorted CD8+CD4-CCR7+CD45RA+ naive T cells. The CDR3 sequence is CASSRRLAPQETQYF. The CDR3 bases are TGTGCCAGCAGTCGCCGACTAGCCCCCCAAGAGACCCAGTACTTC. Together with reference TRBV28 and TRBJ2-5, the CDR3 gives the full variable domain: DVKVTQSSRYLVKRTGEKVFLECVQDMDHENMFWYRQDPGLGLRLIYFSYDVKMKEKGDIPEGYSVSREKKERFSLILESASTNQTSMYLCASSRRLAPQETQYFGPGTRLLVL.